One sample yielded the 10 T cell receptor beta chains listed below, sequenced in a study of T cells after yellow fever vaccination. MiXCR, run by TCRdb on the 5' RACE reads, gives a single entry per CDR3 protein. The sample carries around 49,000 distinct CDR3 sequences, roughly 6.4% recorded once. The sequenced sample was CD8+ T cells not binding an NS4B(214-222) dextramer, sorted from PBMCs, obtained 45 days after the yellow fever booster vaccination. These receptors came from a man aged 25-40 years who received the YFV17D yellow fever vaccine.

This clonotype has a count of ten or more. V and J are TRBV27 and TRBJ2-1; TRBD2 aligns across 10 bases. Per germline, CDR1 MNHEY and CDR2 SMNVEV (reference sequence). V was pared by 2 bases and J by 9 bases, with 13 bases of the junction left unmatched. This CDR3 has 17 amino acids. CDR3 in DNA: TGTGCCAGCAGTTTAAGGGACGGGCTAGCGGGAGCGGGTGAGCAGTTCTTC. Translation gives CASSLRDGLAGAGEQFF.

Many counts were recorded for this clonotype. The gene calls are TRBV7-9 and TRBJ2-1; 8 nucleotides agree with TRBD2. The junction had 15 bases not matched to a gene; V was cut back by 3 bases and J by 8 bases. This CDR3 has 17 amino acids. From germline, CDR1 is SEHNR and CDR2 FQNEAQ (reference sequence). In nucleotides, the CDR3 is TGTGCCAGCAGCTTTAGCAGCGGGAGAAGTCTCAGGGATGAGCAGTTCTTC. Protein sequence: CASSFSSGRSLRDEQFF. Full variable domain (rest looked up from reference TRBV7-9 and TRBJ2-1): DTGVSQNPRHKITKRGQNVTFRCDPISEHNRLYWYRQTLGQGPEFLTYFQNEAQLEKSRLLSDRFSAERPKGSFSTLEIQRTEQGDSAMYLCASSFSSGRSLRDEQFFGPGTRLTVL.

This clonotype has a count of ten or more. The chain uses TRBV27 and TRBJ2-3; no definite D call. From germline, CDR1 is MNHEY and CDR2 SMNVEV (reference sequence). The V end was cut by 6 bases, the J end by 0 bases, with 7 bases between. The CDR3 is 13 amino acids. This CDR3 reads CASRETSTDTQYF. The CDR3 DNA reads as TGTGCCAGCAGAGAAACTAGCACAGATACGCAGTATTTT.

This clonotype was counted many times. The chain couples TRBV6-1 to TRBJ2-1; D is possibly TRBD2 (5 bases). The germline V gene has CDR1 MNHNS and CDR2 SASEGT. V dropped 6 bases and J dropped 4 bases, with 13 bases sitting between them. This CDR3 is 14 amino acids long. The CDR3 loop reads CASSDLTRYNEQFF. CDR3 sequence (DNA): TGTGCCAGCAGCGACCTTACTAGATACAATGAGCAGTTCTTC.

In the case of this clonotype: This could be a read error, since a much larger clone is one nucleotide away. J is TRBJ2-1 and V is TRBV6-5; D not certain. The CDR3 contains 12 residues. The V end lost 9 bases, the J end lost 11 bases, and 17 bases lay between the germline ends. Germline CDR1 reads MNHEY; CDR2 reads SVGAGI. The CDR3 sequence is CARISSKDQQFF. DNA of the CDR3: TGTGCCAGGATCTCGAGTAAGGATCAGCAGTTCTTC.

This clonotype was recorded many times. The CDR3 region is CASSQDGTSIAKNIQYF. The CDR3 DNA is TGCGCCAGCAGCCAAGATGGGACGAGTATAGCCAAAAACATTCAGTACTTC. The V call is TRBV4-3, the J call TRBJ2-4; D tentatively fits TRBD1 or TRBD2 (5 bases each). V lost 0 bases to trimming and J lost 0 bases, with 12 bases between them. The germline V gene has CDR1 LGHNA and CDR2 YSLEER. The CDR3 has 17 residues.

Many counts were recorded for this clonotype. The genes are TRBV27 and TRBJ2-7; possibly TRBD1 for D (6 bases). Trimming shortened V by 6 bases and J by 4 bases, and 13 bases separated the two germline ends. Germline values: CDR1 MNHEY, CDR2 SMNVEV (reference sequence). The CDR3 totals 13 residues. Here the CDR3 DNA reads TGTGCCAGCAGACTTGGGGGCACTTACGAGCAGTACTTC. Translation: CASRLGGTYEQYF.

This clonotype was seen a single time. This sequence may be a read error, since a much larger clone differs from it by one base. The CDR3, as DNA: TGTGCCAGCAGCGTAACCGACAGACAGACCCAGCATTTT. This encodes CASSVTDRQTQHF. The rearrangement joins TRBV9 to TRBJ1-5, with D perhaps matching TRBD1 (5 bases). This CDR3 contains 13 residues. V lost 1 base, J lost 11 bases, and 13 bases lay in between. Germline values: CDR1 SGDLS, CDR2 YYNGEE.

The chain joins TRBV5-4 to TRBJ2-7; TRBD1 matches at 7 bases. CDR1 and CDR2 (germline): SGHNT, YYREEE (reference sequence). This CDR3 is 14 amino acids long. With V trimmed by 4 bases and J by 2 bases, 6 bases remained unmatched. As DNA, the CDR3 is TGTGCCAGCAGCATGGCCGGGACAGCCTACGAGCAGTACTTC. It yields the protein CASSMAGTAYEQYF.

Many counts were recorded for this clonotype. This chain joins TRBV5-1 and TRBJ2-1, with D possibly being TRBD2 (6 bases). Germline V gene sequence: CDR1 SGHRS, CDR2 YFSETQ. Between the trimmed V and J ends, which lost 9 bases and 8 bases, there was a span of 27 bases. CDR3 size: 16 residues. CDR3: CATMRSGVGGVDEQFF. CDR3 bases: TGCGCCACCATGAGAAGCGGTGTCGGGGGAGTCGATGAGCAGTTCTTC.